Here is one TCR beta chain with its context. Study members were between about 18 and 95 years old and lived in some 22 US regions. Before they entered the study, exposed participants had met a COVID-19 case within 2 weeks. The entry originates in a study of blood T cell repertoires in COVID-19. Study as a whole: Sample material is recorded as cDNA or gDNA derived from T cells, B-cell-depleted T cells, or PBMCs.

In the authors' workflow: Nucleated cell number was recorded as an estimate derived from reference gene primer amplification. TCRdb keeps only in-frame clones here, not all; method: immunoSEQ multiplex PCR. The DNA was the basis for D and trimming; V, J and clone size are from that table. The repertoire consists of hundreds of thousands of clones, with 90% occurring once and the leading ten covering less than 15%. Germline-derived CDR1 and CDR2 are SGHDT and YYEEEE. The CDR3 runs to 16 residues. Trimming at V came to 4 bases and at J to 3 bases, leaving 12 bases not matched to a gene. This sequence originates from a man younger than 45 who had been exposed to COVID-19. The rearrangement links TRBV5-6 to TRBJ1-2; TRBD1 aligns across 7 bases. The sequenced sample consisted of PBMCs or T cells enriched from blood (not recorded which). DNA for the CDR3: TGTGCCAGCAGCATGGGCGTGGGTCAGGGGGACTATGGCTACACCTTC. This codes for CASSMGVGQGDYGYTF.